Below are 25 T cell receptor beta chains sequenced from a single sample in a study of T cells in women clearing cervical HPV infection (dated by TCRdb to the late 2010s). The library relied on the immunoSEQ multiplex PCR assay. TCRdb obtained this table from immuneACCESS and retained in-frame rearrangements with V and J assigned. These tables miss some clones; where compared with another copy, unresolved V genes account for less than half of the shortfall, and the remainder is unexplained. The sample's table lists a count of 35,000 to 45,000 clones. In total, the top ten clones hold 0.95% to 1.5% of the sample. Material: blood buffy coat. These receptors all come from a woman aged 18 to 75 with a cervical HPV16 infection that either progressed to CIN3+ or cleared (not recorded which).

With respect to this clone: The observed sequence ends 3 residues before the CDR3 terminus, with the missing tail filled in from the germline J gene. The chain recombines TRBV11-2 with TRBJ1-2; 8 bases agree with TRBD1. V lost 0 bases and J lost 3; bases outside the gene matches: 3. This CDR3 is built from 15 residues. Per germline, CDR1 SGHAT and CDR2 FQNNGV. The CDR3 DNA, read in part, is TGTGCCAGCAGCTTAGAGCCAGGGGGCGACTATGGC. It is translated as CASSLEPGGDYG. The whole CDR3 reads CASSLEPGGDYGYTF.

Note on this clone: The DNA ends 3 residues before the CDR3 does, and the rest of the CDR3 is filled in from the germline J gene. This chain connects TRBV20-1 to TRBJ1-2; maybe TRBD1 (5 bases). V lost 6 bases and J lost 7, with 15 bases in between. CDR3 length: 12 residues. Germline V gene data show CDR1 as DFQATT and CDR2 as SNEGSKA (reference sequence). The CDR3 DNA, read in part, is TGCAGTGCCCCGGGGGACCTGGGTGGC. Amino acids: CSAPGDLGG. The whole CDR3 sequence is CSAPGDLGGYTF.

Notes on this clone: The read stops 3 residues short of the end of the CDR3; the missing end is completed from the germline J gene. The genes are TRBV7-2 and TRBJ2-3; D is possibly TRBD1 (6 bases). The length of the CDR3 is 13 residues. Per the germline V gene, CDR1 is SGHTA and CDR2 is FQGNSA. CDR3 residues: CASSPSQGKTQYF. The sequenced CDR3 bases are TGTGCCAGCAGCCCCTCGCAGGGGAAGACG.

Points on this clone: A read error may produce the germline difference seen at one junction end. The read terminates 3 residues ahead of where the CDR3 ends, so the germline J gene completes it. The genes are TRBV6-2 or TRBV6-3 and TRBJ2-1; D uncertain. The CDR3 consists of 15 residues. Germline CDR1 is MNHEY and CDR2 is SVGEGT. This chain's CDR3 is CASSYDLTSNNEQFF. The CDR3 DNA, read in part, is TGTGCCAGCAGTTACGACTTGACCTCCAACAATGAG.

The part of the CDR3 DNA that was read is TGTGCCAGCAGTAGCGGGGACAGGCTGTATGAG. As protein: CASSSGDRLYE. The full CDR3 protein is CASSSGDRLYEQFF. This chain links TRBV28 with TRBJ2-1; a weak D match, TRBD1 (8 bases). The CDR3 goes on 3 residues after the read ends, and that part is filled in from the germline J gene. This CDR3 is built from 14 residues. V was clipped by 5 bases and J by 8 bases, with 16 bases between them. Germline V CDR1 and CDR2: MDHEN, SYDVKM. Complete variable domain (other parts from reference TRBV28 and TRBJ2-1): DVKVTQSSRYLVKRTGEKVFLECVQDMDHENMFWYRQDPGLGLRLIYFSYDVKMKEKGDIPEGYSVSREKKERFSLILESASTNQTSMYLCASSSGDRLYEQFFGPGTRLTVL.

Points on this clone: The CDR3 extends 3 residues past the end of the read, so its final part is completed from the germline J gene. The gene calls are TRBV7-3 and TRBJ2-5; 8 bases line up with TRBD1. This CDR3 has 14 residues. J was trimmed by 5 bases and V by 5 bases; bases with no gene match: 7. Looked up from germline, CDR1 is SGHTA and CDR2 is FQGTGA. The covered CDR3 bases are TGTGCCAGCAGCCCCACAGGGGGTGAGGAGACC. This encodes CASSPTGGEET. The whole CDR3 protein is CASSPTGGEETQYF.

Regarding this clone: Coverage ceases 3 residues before the CDR3 finishes, and the germline J gene fills in the end. The chain joins TRBV7-9 to TRBJ2-5; 11 bases align to TRBD1. This CDR3 is built from 15 residues. The junction had 4 bases not matched to a gene; V was cut back by 5 bases and J by 2 bases. Per germline, CDR1 SEHNR and CDR2 FQNEAQ (reference sequence). The CDR3 bases that were read are TGTGCCAGCAGCGCCCGGGACAGGGGGCAAGAGACC. It yields the protein CASSARDRGQET. The entire CDR3 protein is CASSARDRGQETQYF.

Comments on this clone: With the read ending 3 residues before the CDR3 end, the germline J gene is used to fill in that end. Additional DNA sequences in this sample encode the identical CDR3. The V gene is TRBV29-1, the J gene TRBJ1-5; weak D call: TRBD1 (6 bases). The CDR3 has 13 amino acids. The ends were cut back, 5 bases at V and 5 bases at J, with 13 bases in the middle. In germline, CDR1 is SQVTM, CDR2 ANQGSEA. CDR3 protein: CSVRAGGDQPQHF. The covered CDR3 bases are TGCAGCGTTCGGGCGGGGGGCGATCAGCCC.

Worth noting for this clone: Read coverage stops 3 residues before the CDR3 terminus; the germline J gene supplies the remainder. V is TRBV7-9 and J is TRBJ1-2; unclear D gene. This CDR3 spans 15 amino acids. From germline, CDR1 is SEHNR and CDR2 FQNEAQ (reference sequence). This chain's CDR3 is CASSLVGGSPDTYTF. The sequenced part of the CDR3 DNA is TGTGCCAGCAGCTTAGTAGGCGGCAGCCCAGATACC.

Points on this clone: The read ends 3 residues early relative to the CDR3; the germline J gene fills the gap. The chain couples TRBV5-1 to TRBJ2-2; 10 bases map to TRBD1. Germline V gives CDR1 SGHRS, CDR2 YFSETQ. CDR3 length: 16 residues. CDR3 DNA (partial): TGCGCCAGCAGCCACGGACAGGGGGGCAATAATGAAAAG. Residues: CASSHGQGGNNEK. In full, the CDR3 reads CASSHGQGGNNEKLFF.

On this clone: The observed sequence ends 3 residues before the CDR3 terminus, with the missing tail filled in from the germline J gene. The chain links TRBV11-2 to TRBJ1-2; D is unresolved. Looked up from germline, CDR1 is SGHAT and CDR2 is FQNNGV. This CDR3 has 13 residues. The ends were cut back, 1 base at V and 3 bases at J, with 6 bases in the middle. CDR3 bases read: TGTGCCAGCAGCTTAGGACTGTACTATGGC. It encodes CASSLGLYYG. The CDR3 reads in full as CASSLGLYYGYTF.

As for this clone: The read is 3 residues too short to cover the CDR3 end, so that end is filled in from the germline J gene. The chain links TRBV7-2 to TRBJ2-3, with 7 bases lining up with TRBD1. Germline CDR1 reads SGHTA; CDR2 reads FQGNSA. The CDR3 is 16 residues long. CDR3 loop: CASSLAEQGSNQPQYF. CDR3 DNA (partial): TGTGCCAGCAGCTTAGCCGAACAGGGGAGCAATCAGCCG.

As regards this clone: The read terminates 3 residues before the CDR3 end, so the remaining end is supplied by the germline J gene. The chain combines TRBV19 with TRBJ2-4; a weak D match, TRBD2 (6 bases). This CDR3 has 14 residues. Germline lookup yields CDR1 LNHDA and CDR2 SQIVND (reference sequence). The CDR3 loop reads CASTFGSGVGGQYF. The CDR3 bases that were read are TGTGCCAGTACGTTCGGATCGGGGGTGGGAGGT.

For this clone: The DNA ends 3 residues before the CDR3 does, and the rest of the CDR3 is filled in from the germline J gene. This chain links TRBV20-1 with TRBJ2-5; TRBD1 matches at 7 bases. The germline gives CDR1 DFQATT, CDR2 SNEGSKA (reference sequence). V was pared by 4 bases and J by 1 base, with 9 bases of the junction left unmatched. The CDR3 has 15 residues. The CDR3 DNA, read in part, is TGCAGTGCTAAAGACAGGGATTGGATCCAAGAGACC. Translating it yields CSAKDRDWIQET. The CDR3 in full is CSAKDRDWIQETQYF.

About this clone: The read halts 3 residues ahead of the CDR3 end, with the missing end drawn from the germline J gene. This sequence joins TRBV19 and TRBJ2-1, with a weak D call TRBD2 (5 bases). Germline lookup yields CDR1 LNHDA and CDR2 SQIVND (reference sequence). Trimming cost V 6 bases and J 0 bases, with 9 bases left between them. This CDR3 is 14 amino acids long. The DNA read from the CDR3 is TGTGCCAGTAGAAGAGACTACTCCTACAATGAG. Translated: CASRRDYSYNE. The whole CDR3 protein is CASRRDYSYNEQFF.

Concerning this clone itself: The CDR3 extends 3 residues past the end of the read, so its final part is completed from the germline J gene. This chain joins TRBV19 and TRBJ1-2; maybe TRBD1 (5 bases). The CDR3 is 15 amino acids. Germline V gene data show CDR1 as LNHDA and CDR2 as SQIVND (reference sequence). Trimming left V 5 bases short and J 2 bases short, with 15 bases between. This chain's CDR3 is CASSPGGGRNYGYTF. The DNA read from the CDR3 is TGTGCCAGTAGTCCGGGGGGGGGTAGGAACTATGGC.

A remark on this clone: The read comes to an end 3 residues before the CDR3 does, leaving the germline J gene to fill in the end. The rearrangement uses TRBV19 and TRBJ2-3; 10 nucleotides align to TRBD2. The V gene end was trimmed by 11 bases and the J gene end by 0 bases; junction bases not matched to a gene: 11. Germline CDR1 reads LNHDA; CDR2 reads SQIVND (reference sequence). The CDR3 is made up of 16 amino acids. CDR3 bases read: TGTGCCGCCAACTCCCCTAGCGGGGGCAGCACAGATACG. It yields the protein CAANSPSGGSTDT. The CDR3 reads in full as CAANSPSGGSTDTQYF.

To note about this clone: Read sequence stops 3 residues before the CDR3 end, and the germline J gene provides the missing end. The chain uses TRBV5-1 and TRBJ1-2; a weak D match, TRBD1 (6 bases). From germline, CDR1 is SGHRS and CDR2 YFSETQ. With 0 bases removed from V and 4 bases from J, the gap between germline ends came to 13 bases. The CDR3 runs 15 residues. The part of the CDR3 DNA that was read is TGCGCCAGCAGCTTGGAGGCAGGGGAAAGCTATGGC. Translated: CASSLEAGESYG. From start to end, the CDR3 is CASSLEAGESYGYTF.

Concerning this clone itself: The read stops 3 residues short of the end of the CDR3; the missing end is completed from the germline J gene. This chain uses TRBV28 with TRBJ1-5; 8 bases map to TRBD1. In germline, CDR1 is MDHEN, CDR2 SYDVKM. There are 14 residues in the CDR3. V gave up 6 bases and J gave up 1 base; unmatched junction bases: 2. The part of the CDR3 DNA that was read is TGTGCCAGCAGGACAGGGGTAAGCAATCAGCCC. Translated, it gives CASRTGVSNQP. The entire CDR3 protein reads CASRTGVSNQPQHF.

For this clone: The read gets to within 3 residues of the CDR3 end, and the germline J gene fills in the rest. In the same sample, other DNA sequences code for this CDR3. The chain has TRBV5-1 and TRBJ1-3; 7 bases map to TRBD1. The CDR3 totals 14 residues. J was trimmed by 4 bases and V by 1 base; bases with no gene match: 2. Germline V CDR1 and CDR2: SGHRS, YFSETQ. CDR3 loop: CASSLTGDGNTIYF. The CDR3 DNA, read in part, is TGCGCCAGCAGCTTGACAGGGGACGGAAACACC. The full variable domain, its missing parts supplied by reference TRBV5-1 and TRBJ1-3, is KAGVTQTPRYLIKTRGQQVTLSCSPISGHRSVSWYQQTPGQGLQFLFEYFSETQRNKGNFPGRFSGRQFSNSRSEMNVSTLELGDSALYLCASSLTGDGNTIYFGEGSWLTVV.

To note about this clone: Read data end 3 residues before the CDR3 end; the end is taken from the germline J gene. The rearrangement joins TRBV20-1 to TRBJ2-3; perhaps TRBD2 as D (5 bases). CDR3 length: 14 residues. The germline V gene encodes CDR1 DFQATT and CDR2 SNEGSKA (reference sequence). The ends were cut back, 6 bases at V and 6 bases at J, with 19 bases in the middle. This CDR3 is CSAGRTGSKDTQYF. The CDR3 bases that were read are TGCAGTGCAGGAAGAACGGGGAGCAAGGATACG.

Of note for this clone: The read finishes 3 residues shy of the CDR3 end, and the germline J gene is used to complete it. This chain connects TRBV10-3 to TRBJ1-1; 9 nucleotides line up with TRBD1. Germline V lookup: CDR1 ENHRY, CDR2 SYGVKD. V dropped 8 bases and J dropped 6; count of bases not matched to a gene: 10. The length of the CDR3 is 14 residues. CDR3 region: CAIGGTGYSSEAFF. The covered CDR3 bases are TGTGCCATCGGGGGGACAGGGTATTCCTCTGAA.

Note on this clone: The observed sequence ends 3 residues before the CDR3 terminus, with the missing tail filled in from the germline J gene. V usage is TRBV18 and J usage is TRBJ2-1; 9 nucleotides agree with TRBD2. J lost 6 bases, V lost 3 bases, and 6 bases had no gene match. CDR1 KGHSH and CDR2 LQKENI come from the germline V gene. The CDR3 runs 15 residues. CDR3 region: CASSPRGLALNEQFF. The CDR3 bases that were read are TGTGCCAGCTCACCCAGGGGACTAGCCCTCAATGAG.

Comments on this clone: The sequenced fragment ends 3 residues before the CDR3 boundary, so the rest is inferred from the germline J gene. The V gene is TRBV5-1, the J gene TRBJ2-3; the match to TRBD2 covers 8 bases. The CDR3 is 14 amino acids. Trimming cost V 2 bases and J 2 bases; bases outside gene matches: 1. CDR1 and CDR2 (germline): SGHRS, YFSETQ. The CDR3 spells CASSLLADTDTQYF. The DNA read from the CDR3 is TGCGCCAGCAGCTTACTAGCGGACACAGATACG.

Concerning this clone: The sequence runs out 3 residues before the end of the CDR3; the remainder is reconstructed from the germline J gene. This chain connects TRBV10-2 to TRBJ1-4, with D possibly TRBD1 on 5 matching bases. This CDR3 spans 13 amino acids. Germline CDR1 and CDR2: WSHSY and SAAADI. Trimming stripped 3 bases from V and 8 bases from J, with 10 bases between. CDR3 DNA, as far as it was read: TGCGCCAGCAGTGACAGGGAGGGGGAAAAA. This translates into CASSDREGEK. The CDR3 in its entirety is CASSDREGEKLFF.